Included here is one TCR beta chain sequence, with context. The data were taken from a study of blood T cell repertoires in COVID-19. Study as a whole: Sites across the United States, Italy and Spain contributed samples from acute and convalescent COVID-19.

In the authors' methods: Amplification from reference gene primers served as the basis for estimated nucleated cell counts. The protocol was immunoSEQ multiplex PCR, while the TCRdb copy is restricted to in-frame clones and leaves out a portion. That table gives V, J and clone size, and the DNA gave D and trimming. There are 30,000 to 40,000 clones in the sample; less than 95% occur only once, and roughly a fifth lies in the top ten. The CDR3 extends over 16 amino acids. CDR1 is LGHDT, CDR2 YNNKEL, per germline (reference sequence). V lost 4 bases to trimming and J lost 2 bases, with 17 bases between them.

This rearrangement joins TRBV3-1 (or the pseudogene TRBV3-2) to TRBJ1-2; a weak D match, TRBD1 (6 bases). This TCR was recovered from a man aged 80 or over with acute or convalescent COVID-19. Input material: peripheral blood. The CDR3 protein is CASSPLQGSVNYGYTF. The DNA of the CDR3 is TGTGCCAGCAGCCCTTTACAGGGCTCGGTCAACTATGGCTACACCTTC.